The rows below give T cell receptor beta chains drawn from one sample of a study of tumor-infiltrating lymphocytes in primary liver carcinoma. TCRdb re-called the multiplex PCR reads through MiXCR, storing one row per CDR3 protein. This table has around 21,000 distinct CDR3 sequences, 65% to 85% appearing once. Material for sequencing was liver tumor tissue from sampling region 1. These receptors were obtained from a man aged 40-49 years with primary liver carcinoma and hepatitis B virus infection. Each CDR3 is given with its conserved first and last residue. A D gene is named only where the DNA matches it firmly. Clone sizes are given selectively: once, few, many, or a class where the clone is expanded.

j_gene | abundance | d_gene | v_gene | CDR3aa | CDR3nt
TRBJ2-3 | NA | NA | TRBV5-1 | CASSQIPSPNTQYF | TGCGCCAGCAGCCAGATACCCTCACCAAATACGCAGTATTTT
TRBJ1-3 | NA | NA | TRBV6-2/TRBV6-3 | CANSYLGPWSDTIYF | TGCGCCAACAGTTACTTGGGACCGTGGTCGGACACCATATATTTT
TRBJ2-5 | NA | TRBD2 | TRBV11-2 | CASSQTPGGGEGTQYF | TGTGCCAGTAGCCAAACTCCCGGCGGGGGGGAAGGGACCCAGTACTTC
TRBJ2-1 | NA | NA | TRBV10-3 | CAISDVGLNEQFF | TGTGCTATCAGTGACGTGGGGCTAAATGAGCAGTTCTTC
TRBJ2-5 | NA | TRBD1 | TRBV29-1 | CRVETDRGRGETQYF | TGCAGAGTTGAAACAGACAGGGGGCGGGGTGAGACTCAGTACTTC
TRBJ2-3 | NA | NA | TRBV11-2 | CASSRQPINHIDTQYF | TGTGCGAGCAGCCGACAACCCATCAACCACATAGATACGCAGTATTTT
TRBJ1-1 | NA | NA | TRBV12-3/TRBV12-4 | CTSRPNREVNTKAFF | TGTACCAGCAGACCCAACAGGGAAGTGAACACTAAAGCTTTCTTT
TRBJ2-7 | NA | TRBD1 | TRBV4-2 | CVSSQDWGQGGDEQYF | TGTGTCAGCAGCCAAGATTGGGGACAGGGGGGGGACGAGCAGTACTTC
TRBJ2-1 | NA | NA | TRBV11-2 | CGSSLGATLNEQLF | TGTGGCAGCAGCTTAGGGGCCACACTCAATGAGCAGCTCTTC
TRBJ2-5 | NA | NA | TRBV5-1 | CASSLDASDLQETQYF | TGCGCCAGCAGCTTGGATGCTAGTGATCTTCAAGAGACCCAGTACTTC
TRBJ2-3 | many | NA | TRBV5-1 | CASSLLRTDTQYF | TGCGCCAGCAGCCTCCTAAGAACCGATACGCAGTATTTT
TRBJ1-4 | NA | NA | TRBV28 | CASSFLSGLGKLFF | TGTGCTAGCAGTTTTTTGTCAGGACTAGGAAAACTGTTTTTT
TRBJ2-7 | once | NA | TRBV4-1 | CAGSQSLAKPLYEQYF | TGCGCCGGCAGTCAATCCCTAGCGAAGCCACTTTACGAGCAGTACTTC
TRBJ2-2 | medium-sized | TRBD2 | TRBV6-5 | CASSYSTVAGANTGELFF | TGTGCCAGCAGTTACTCGACTGTAGCGGGGGCGAACACCGGGGAGCTGTTTTTT
TRBJ1-1 | NA | NA | TRBV11-2 | CASRLVPGAKAFF | TGTGCCAGCAGATTAGTGCCAGGAGCTAAAGCTTTCTTT
TRBJ2-2 | NA | NA | TRBV6-2/TRBV6-3 | CASSYRLVGANGELFF | TGTGCCAGTAGTTATCGGCTAGTGGGAGCCAACGGGGAGCTGTTTTTT
TRBJ2-5 | many | NA | TRBV10-3 | CAISARGSEETQYF | TGTGCCATTAGTGCGCGGGGCTCCGAAGAGACCCAGTACTTC
TRBJ1-1 | once | NA | TRBV6-6 | CASSPPSDIEALF | TGTGCCAGTAGCCCCCCCTCTGACATTGAAGCTCTCTTT
TRBJ1-1 | NA | TRBD1 | TRBV6-1 | CAGNDRTGALEAFF | TGTGCCGGCAACGATAGGACAGGGGCCCTTGAAGCTTTCTTT
TRBJ1-4 | NA | NA | TRBV11-2 | CVSSLDGFASEKPFF | TGTGTCAGCAGCTTAGACGGGTTCGCTAGTGAAAAACCGTTTTTT
TRBJ2-7 | NA | NA | TRBV29-1 | CDTRVVDEHYF | TGCGACACCAGGGTAGTGGACGAGCATTACTTC
TRBJ2-7 | NA | NA | TRBV11-1 | CAISSRGSFSVYEQYF | TGTGCCATCAGCTCAAGAGGCTCTTTCAGTGTCTACGAGCAGTACTTC
TRBJ2-7 | NA | TRBD1 | TRBV6-5 | CASSVSQGARQYF | TGTGCCAGCAGTGTTTCACAGGGGGCAAGACAGTACTTC
TRBJ2-5 | many | NA | TRBV7-9 | CASSSRGGLQETQYF | TGTGCCAGCAGCAGCAGGGGGGGACTCCAGGAGACCCAGTACTTC
TRBJ1-6 | many | TRBD1 | TRBV12-3/TRBV12-4 | CASSSTTGRNSPLHF | TGTGCCAGCAGTTCCACGACAGGGCGTAATTCACCCCTCCACTTT
TRBJ2-7 | NA | NA | TRBV29-1 | CSVVIAGVFYEQYF | TGCAGCGTTGTTATAGCAGGAGTATTCTACGAGCAGTACTTC
TRBJ2-7 | NA | TRBD1 | TRBV5-1 | CVSSLRDRGLYEQYF | TGCGTCAGCAGCTTAAGGGACAGGGGACTGTACGAGCAATACTTC
TRBJ2-7 | many | NA | TRBV7-9 | CASSPSSSYEQYF | TGTGCCAGCAGCCCGTCTAGCTCCTACGAGCAGTACTTC
TRBJ1-1 | NA | TRBD1 | TRBV30 | CALILGQLKLMARDTEAFF | TGTGCCTTGATTCTGGGACAGTTGAAACTGATGGCTCGAGACACTGAAGCTTTCTTT